This TCR beta chain was sequenced during a study of OX40 agonist ivuxolimab in advanced cancers. Sequencing used immunoSEQ multiplex PCR; TCRdb keeps in-frame clones, though not all of them. The sample shows 40,000 to 55,000 clones, approximately 95% of them seen only once. The receptor comes from an adult with an advanced solid tumor such as melanoma, head and neck, liver or kidney cancer. Sequenced material: CD4+ or CD8+ T cells sorted from blood, taken in a trial of the OX40 agonist ivuxolimab.

The CDR3 DNA follows: TGTGCCAGCAACACCGGGACTAGCGGATACGAGCAGTACTTC. Protein sequence: CASNTGTSGYEQYF. The genes are TRBV5-6 and TRBJ2-7, with 11 nucleotides matching TRBD2. The CDR3 has 14 amino acids. Germline CDR1 is SGHDT and CDR2 is YYEEEE. With 6 bases clipped from V and 4 bases from J, the junction kept 6 bases outside the gene matches.